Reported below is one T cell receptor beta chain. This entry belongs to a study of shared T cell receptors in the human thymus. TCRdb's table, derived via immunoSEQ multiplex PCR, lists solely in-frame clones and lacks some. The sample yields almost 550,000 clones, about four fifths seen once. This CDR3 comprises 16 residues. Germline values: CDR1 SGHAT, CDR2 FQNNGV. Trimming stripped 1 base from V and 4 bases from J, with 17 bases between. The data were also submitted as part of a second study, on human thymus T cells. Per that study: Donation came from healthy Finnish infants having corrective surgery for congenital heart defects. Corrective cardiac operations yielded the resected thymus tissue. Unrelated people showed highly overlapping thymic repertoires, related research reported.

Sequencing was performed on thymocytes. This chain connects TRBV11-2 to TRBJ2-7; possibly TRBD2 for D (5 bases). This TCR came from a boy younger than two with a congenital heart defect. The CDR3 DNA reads TGTGCCAGCAGCTTAGGCTTACCGGACTCCAGTTACGAGCAGTACTTC. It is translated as CASSLGLPDSSYEQYF.